This note documents a single T cell receptor beta chain sequence. Antigen unknown. The data belong to a study of shared clonotypes between healthy human individuals. For the study at large: The plates for each donor numbered three CD4 naive, three CD4 memory, two CD8 naive and one CD8 memory.

Whole-study results and caveats: An anticipated effect of sequencing depth on clonotype sharing among donors was recognized. Only blood underwent sampling, and tissue repertoires likely differ.

Trimming at V came to 1 base and at J to 4 bases, leaving 9 bases not matched to a gene. CDR3 length equals 17 residues. Germline CDR1 and CDR2: SGHRS and YFSETQ. The data were produced by immunoSEQ multiplex PCR, yet TCRdb's version contains in-frame clones alone and is incomplete. Of about 330,000 clones listed, approximately 74% are singletons. The sequence was collected from a man aged 25-40 years in good health. Input material: memory CD4+ T cells sorted from blood. The subset is: CD45RA-negative fraction. The chain combines TRBV5-1 with TRBJ2-7, with 12 nucleotides matching TRBD2. As DNA, the CDR3 is TGCGCCAGCAGCTTGCCTAGCGGGGGGGCGGAGATTTACGAGCAGTACTTC. It specifies CASSLPSGGAEIYEQYF.